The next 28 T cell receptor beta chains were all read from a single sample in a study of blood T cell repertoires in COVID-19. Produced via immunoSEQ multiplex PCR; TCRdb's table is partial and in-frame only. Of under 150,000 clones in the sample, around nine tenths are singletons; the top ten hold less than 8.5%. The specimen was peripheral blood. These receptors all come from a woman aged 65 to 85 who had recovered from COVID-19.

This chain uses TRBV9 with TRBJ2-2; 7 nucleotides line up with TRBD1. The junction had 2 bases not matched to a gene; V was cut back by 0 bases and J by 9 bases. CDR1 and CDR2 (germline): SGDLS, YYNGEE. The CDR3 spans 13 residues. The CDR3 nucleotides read TGTGCCAGCAGCGTAGACAGGGGCCGGGAGCTGTTTTTT. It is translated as CASSVDRGRELFF. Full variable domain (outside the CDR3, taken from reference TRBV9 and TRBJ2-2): DSGVTQTPKHLITATGQRVTLRCSPRSGDLSVYWYQQSLDQGLQFLIQYYNGEERAKGNILERFSAQQFPDLHSELNLSSLELGDSALYFCASSVDRGRELFFGEGSRLTVL.

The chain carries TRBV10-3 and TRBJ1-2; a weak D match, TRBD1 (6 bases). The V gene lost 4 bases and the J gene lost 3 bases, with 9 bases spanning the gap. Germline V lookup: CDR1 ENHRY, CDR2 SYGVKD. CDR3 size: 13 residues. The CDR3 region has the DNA TGTGCCATCAGTGTCTCAGGGGACTATGGCTACACCTTC. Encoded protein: CAISVSGDYGYTF.

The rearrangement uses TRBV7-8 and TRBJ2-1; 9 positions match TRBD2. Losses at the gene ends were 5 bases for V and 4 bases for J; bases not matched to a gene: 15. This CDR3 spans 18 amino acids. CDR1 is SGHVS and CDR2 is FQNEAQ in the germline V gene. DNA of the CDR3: TGTGCCAGCAGCCGAGGGGCCCATAGCGGGGGACCTTACAATGAGCAGTTCTTC. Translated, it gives CASSRGAHSGGPYNEQFF.

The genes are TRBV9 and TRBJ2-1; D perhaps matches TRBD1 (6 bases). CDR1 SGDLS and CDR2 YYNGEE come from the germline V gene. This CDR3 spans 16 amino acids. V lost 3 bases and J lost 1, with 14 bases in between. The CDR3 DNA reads TGTGCCAGCAGCGCCCGGACAGTTCCATCCTACAATGAGCAGTTCTTC. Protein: CASSARTVPSYNEQFF.

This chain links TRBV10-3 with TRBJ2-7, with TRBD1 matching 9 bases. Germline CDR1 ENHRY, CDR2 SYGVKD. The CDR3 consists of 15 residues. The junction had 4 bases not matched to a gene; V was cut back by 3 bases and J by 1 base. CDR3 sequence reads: CAISEGDRVSYEQYF. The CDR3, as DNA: TGTGCCATCAGTGAAGGGGACAGGGTTTCCTACGAGCAGTACTTC.

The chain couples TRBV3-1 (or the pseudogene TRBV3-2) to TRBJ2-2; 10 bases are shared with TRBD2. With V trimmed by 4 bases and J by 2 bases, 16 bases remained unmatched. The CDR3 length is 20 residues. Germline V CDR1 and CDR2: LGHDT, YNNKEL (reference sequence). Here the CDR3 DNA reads TGTGCCAGCAGCCCCCCGGTATTGAGCGGGAGGGGGTCTAACACCGGGGAGCTGTTTTTT. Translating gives CASSPPVLSGRGSNTGELFF.

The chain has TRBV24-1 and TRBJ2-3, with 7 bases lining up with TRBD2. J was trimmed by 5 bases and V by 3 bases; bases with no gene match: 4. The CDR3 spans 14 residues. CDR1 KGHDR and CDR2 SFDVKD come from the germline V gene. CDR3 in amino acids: CATSDVERGDTQYF. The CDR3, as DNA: TGTGCCACCAGTGATGTGGAGCGGGGAGATACGCAGTATTTT.

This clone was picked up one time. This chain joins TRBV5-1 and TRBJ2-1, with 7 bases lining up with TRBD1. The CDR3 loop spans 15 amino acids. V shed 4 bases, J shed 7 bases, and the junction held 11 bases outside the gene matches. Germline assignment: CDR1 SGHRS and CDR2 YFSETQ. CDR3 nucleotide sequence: TGCGCCAGCAGCCCGGACAGGTTGGGGCCAAATGAGCAGTTCTTC. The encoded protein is CASSPDRLGPNEQFF.

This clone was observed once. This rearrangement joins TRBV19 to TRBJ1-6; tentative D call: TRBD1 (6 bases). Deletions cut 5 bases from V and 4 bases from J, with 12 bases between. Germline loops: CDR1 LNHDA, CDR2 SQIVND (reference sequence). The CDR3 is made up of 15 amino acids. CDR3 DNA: TGTGCCAGTAGTGGGGGGGCGAGATATAATTCACCCCTCCACTTT. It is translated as CASSGGARYNSPLHF.

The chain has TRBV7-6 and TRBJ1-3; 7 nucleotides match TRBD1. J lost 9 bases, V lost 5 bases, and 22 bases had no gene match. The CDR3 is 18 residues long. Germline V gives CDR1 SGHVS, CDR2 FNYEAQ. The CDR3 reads CASSSTGTALPYGGTIYF. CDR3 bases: TGTGCCAGCAGCAGTACCGGGACAGCGCTCCCGTATGGTGGCACCATATATTTT.

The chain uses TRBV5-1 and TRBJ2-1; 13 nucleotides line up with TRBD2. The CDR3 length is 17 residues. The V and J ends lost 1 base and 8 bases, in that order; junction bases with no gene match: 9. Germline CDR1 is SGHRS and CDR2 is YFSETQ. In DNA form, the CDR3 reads TGCGCCAGCAGCTTGTTTACTAGCGGGAGGGCTAGGGATGAGCAGTTCTTC. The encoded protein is CASSLFTSGRARDEQFF.

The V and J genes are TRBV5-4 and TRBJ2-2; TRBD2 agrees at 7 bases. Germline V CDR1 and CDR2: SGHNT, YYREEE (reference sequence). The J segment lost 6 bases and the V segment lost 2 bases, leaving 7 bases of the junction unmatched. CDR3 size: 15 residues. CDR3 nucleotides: TGTGCCAGCAGCTTTGGCGGGAGAGTCCCCGGGGAGCTGTTTTTT. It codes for CASSFGGRVPGELFF.

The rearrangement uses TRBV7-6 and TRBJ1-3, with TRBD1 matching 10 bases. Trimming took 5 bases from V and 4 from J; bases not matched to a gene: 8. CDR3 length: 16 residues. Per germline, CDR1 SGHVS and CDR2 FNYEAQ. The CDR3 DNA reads TGTGCCAGCAGCGTCAGACAGGGGGCGCCCGGAAACACCATATATTTT. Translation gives CASSVRQGAPGNTIYF.

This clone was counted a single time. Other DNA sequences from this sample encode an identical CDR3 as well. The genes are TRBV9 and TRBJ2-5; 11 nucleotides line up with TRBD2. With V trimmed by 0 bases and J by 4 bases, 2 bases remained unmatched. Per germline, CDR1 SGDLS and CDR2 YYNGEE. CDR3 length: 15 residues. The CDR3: CASSVGLAGGETQYF. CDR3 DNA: TGTGCCAGCAGCGTAGGCCTAGCGGGGGGAGAGACCCAGTACTTC.

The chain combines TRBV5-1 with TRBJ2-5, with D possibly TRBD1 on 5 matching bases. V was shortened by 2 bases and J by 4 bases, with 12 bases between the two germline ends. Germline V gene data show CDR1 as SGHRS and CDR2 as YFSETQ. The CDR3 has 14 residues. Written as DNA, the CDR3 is TGCGCCAGCAGCTTCCAGGGATCGGTAGAGACCCAGTACTTC. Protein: CASSFQGSVETQYF.

The CDR3 coding sequence is TGTGCCAGCAGAGCGGGGAACACCGGGGAGCTGTTTTTT. Its protein is CASRAGNTGELFF. V is TRBV11-3 and J is TRBJ2-2, with D perhaps matching TRBD2 (6 bases). With 6 bases removed from V and 1 base from J, the gap between germline ends came to 6 bases. Germline V lookup: CDR1 SGHNT, CDR2 YENEEA. The CDR3 contains 13 residues.

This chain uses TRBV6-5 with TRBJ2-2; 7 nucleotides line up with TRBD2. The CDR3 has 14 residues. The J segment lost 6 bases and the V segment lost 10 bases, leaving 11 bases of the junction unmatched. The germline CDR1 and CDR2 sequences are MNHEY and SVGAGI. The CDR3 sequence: CATIKREFAGELFF. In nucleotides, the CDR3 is TGTGCCACTATAAAGCGGGAATTCGCCGGGGAGCTGTTTTTT.

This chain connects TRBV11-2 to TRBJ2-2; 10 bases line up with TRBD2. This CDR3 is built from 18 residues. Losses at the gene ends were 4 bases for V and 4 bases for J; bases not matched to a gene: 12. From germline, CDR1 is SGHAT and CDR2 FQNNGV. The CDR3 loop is CASSSGKRGGVGTGELFF. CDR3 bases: TGTGCCAGCAGCTCCGGAAAGCGGGGGGGCGTAGGCACCGGGGAGCTGTTTTTT. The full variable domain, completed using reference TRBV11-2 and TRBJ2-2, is EAGVAQSPRYKIIEKRQSVAFWCNPISGHATLYWYQQILGQGPKLLIQFQNNGVVDDSQLPKDRFSAERLKGVDSTLKIQPAKLEDSAVYLCASSSGKRGGVGTGELFFGEGSRLTVL.

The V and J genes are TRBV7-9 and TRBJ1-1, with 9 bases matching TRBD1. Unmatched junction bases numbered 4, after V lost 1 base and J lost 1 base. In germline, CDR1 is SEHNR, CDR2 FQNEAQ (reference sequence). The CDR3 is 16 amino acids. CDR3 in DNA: TGTGCCAGCAGCTTAGGTACGGGACAGGGGAACACTGAAGCTTTCTTT. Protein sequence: CASSLGTGQGNTEAFF.

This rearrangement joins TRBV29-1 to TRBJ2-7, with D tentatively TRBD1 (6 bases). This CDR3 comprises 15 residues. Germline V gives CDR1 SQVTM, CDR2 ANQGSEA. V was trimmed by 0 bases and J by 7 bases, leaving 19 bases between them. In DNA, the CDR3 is TGCAGCGTTGAAGATAATCAGGGGCTAAGGTATGAGCAGTACTTC. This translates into CSVEDNQGLRYEQYF.

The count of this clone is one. CDR3 in amino acids: CASSQGPGQGSTEAFF. In nucleotides, the CDR3 is TGTGCCAGCAGCCAAGGGCCGGGACAGGGAAGTACTGAAGCTTTCTTT. V usage is TRBV4-2 and J usage is TRBJ1-1, with TRBD1 matching over 9 bases. There are 16 residues in the CDR3. Germline CDR1 and CDR2: LGHNA and YNFKEQ. V gave up 1 base and J gave up 5 bases; unmatched junction bases: 8.

The CDR3 protein is CASSSSGDTDTQYF. The CDR3 DNA sequence: TGTGCCAGCAGCTCTTCGGGGGACACAGATACGCAGTATTTT. The V call is TRBV28, the J call TRBJ2-3, with D possibly being TRBD2 (6 bases). The CDR3 length is 14 residues. Trimming shortened V by 6 bases and J by 2 bases, and 12 bases separated the two germline ends. CDR1 is MDHEN and CDR2 is SYDVKM in the germline V gene.

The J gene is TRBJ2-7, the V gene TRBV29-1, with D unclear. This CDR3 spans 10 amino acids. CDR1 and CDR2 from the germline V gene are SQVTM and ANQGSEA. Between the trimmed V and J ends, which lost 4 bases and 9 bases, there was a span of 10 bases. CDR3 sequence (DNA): TGCAGCGTTGGCTCGCAGGTGCAGTACTTC. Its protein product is CSVGSQVQYF.

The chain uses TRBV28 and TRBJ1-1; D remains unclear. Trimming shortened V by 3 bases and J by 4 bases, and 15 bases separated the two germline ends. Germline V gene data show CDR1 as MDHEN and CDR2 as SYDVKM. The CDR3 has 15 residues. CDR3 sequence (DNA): TGTGCCAGCAGTTTGCCCGTTGAGGGTGGCACTGAAGCTTTCTTT. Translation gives CASSLPVEGGTEAFF.

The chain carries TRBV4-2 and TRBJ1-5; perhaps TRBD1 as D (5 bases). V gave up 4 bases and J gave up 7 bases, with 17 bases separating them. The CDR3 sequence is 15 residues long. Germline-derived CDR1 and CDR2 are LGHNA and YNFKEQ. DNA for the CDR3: TGTGCCAGCAGCCGGGGCCCCGGGGGGTTCCAGCCCCAGCATTTT. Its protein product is CASSRGPGGFQPQHF.

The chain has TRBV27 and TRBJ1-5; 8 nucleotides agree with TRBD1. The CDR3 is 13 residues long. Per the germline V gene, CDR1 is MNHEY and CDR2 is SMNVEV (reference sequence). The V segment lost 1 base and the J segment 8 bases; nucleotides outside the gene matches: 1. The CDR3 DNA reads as TGTGCCAGCAGTTTATTGACAGGGGAGCCCCAGCATTTT. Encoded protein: CASSLLTGEPQHF.

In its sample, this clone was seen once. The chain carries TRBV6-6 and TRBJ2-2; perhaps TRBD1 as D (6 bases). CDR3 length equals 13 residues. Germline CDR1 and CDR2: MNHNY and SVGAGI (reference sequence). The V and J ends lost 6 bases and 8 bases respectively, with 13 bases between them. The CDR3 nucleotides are TGTGCCAGCAGACCACAGGGTGCGGGGGAGCTGTTTTTT. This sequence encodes CASRPQGAGELFF.

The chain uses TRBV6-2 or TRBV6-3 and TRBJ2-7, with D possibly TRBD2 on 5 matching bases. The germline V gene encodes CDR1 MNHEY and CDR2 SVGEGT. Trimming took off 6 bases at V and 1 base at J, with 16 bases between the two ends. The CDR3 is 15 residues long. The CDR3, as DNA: TGTGCCAGCAGCCTATCCTTAGGGAGTTCCTACGAGCAGTACTTC. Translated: CASSLSLGSSYEQYF.